This T cell receptor beta chain was sequenced in a study of glioma-infiltrating T cells after dendritic cell vaccination. The study's findings and limits: The cohort had few patients with full blood and tumor sets.

This clone was picked up one time. Its antigen is unidentified. Input was roughly 2.2 ug genomic DNA, or all available if less. Sequencing used immunoSEQ multiplex PCR; TCRdb keeps in-frame clones, though not all of them. The profile covers roughly 80,000 clones, with approximately 90% appearing a single time and more than 3% taken by the ten largest. Trimming took 0 bases from V and 4 from J, leaving 16 bases between them. CDR1 and CDR2 (germline): SGHRS, YFSETQ. CDR3 length: 16 residues. Sequences were derived from blood, sampled before dendritic cell vaccination. The origin of this receptor is a human donor with glioblastoma. This chain joins TRBV5-1 and TRBJ2-5; D perhaps matches TRBD1 (5 bases). For the CDR3, the DNA is TGCGCCAGCAGCTTGGGGTTCCAGGGTAGTCGAGAGACCCAGTACTTC. It encodes CASSLGFQGSRETQYF.